A selection of T cell receptor beta chains follows, all from one sample in a study of T cell responses to AZD1222 COVID-19 vaccine. Method: immunoSEQ multiplex PCR; TCRdb's copy keeps in-frame clones and lacks some. The table includes some 83,000 clones, around nine tenths detected once. This specimen consisted of peripheral blood, obtained 28 days after the second AZD1222 dose. The receptors were sampled from an adult who received the AZD1222 COVID-19 vaccine. Both conserved end residues are part of each CDR3. D genes are given only for firm matches. Some rows have no size entry. The others give once, few or many, or a class for an expanded clone.

J gene	V gene	clone size	D gene	CDR3 protein	CDR3 DNA
TRBJ1-1	TRBV19	-	-	CASGPPGAFF	TGTGCCAGTGGGCCACCTGGAGCTTTCTTT
TRBJ1-4	TRBV2	-	TRBD1	CASSNQGATNEKLFF	TGTGCCAGCAGTAACCAGGGGGCAACTAATGAAAAACTGTTTTTT
TRBJ2-2	TRBV20-1	many	-	CSARLVGELFF	TGCAGTGCTAGACTGGTCGGGGAGCTGTTTTTT
TRBJ1-5	TRBV19	-	-	CASSIDTQLYNQPQHF	TGTGCCAGTAGTATAGATACCCAGTTATACAATCAGCCCCAGCATTTT
TRBJ2-1	TRBV7-2	-	-	CASSFSGVLMNNEQFF	TGTGCCAGCAGCTTTTCGGGGGTGCTTATGAACAATGAGCAGTTCTTC
TRBJ1-1	TRBV7-2	-	-	CASSFPIQGMNTEAFF	TGTGCCAGCAGCTTCCCTATCCAGGGGATGAACACTGAAGCTTTCTTT
TRBJ1-6	TRBV7-3	few	TRBD1	CASSLRGPGQGANNSPLHF	TGTGCCAGCAGCTTAAGAGGTCCGGGACAGGGGGCGAATAATTCACCCCTCCACTTT
TRBJ1-5	TRBV12-3/TRBV12-4	-	-	CASSRGNQPQHF	TGTGCCAGCAGTCGGGGCAATCAGCCCCAGCATTTT
TRBJ1-6	TRBV5-4	medium-sized	-	CASSLTLDLVDSPLHF	TGTGCCAGCAGCCTTACTTTGGACCTGGTAGATTCACCCCTCCACTTT
TRBJ2-7	TRBV12-5	-	-	CASGLTPRGGLGNSYEQYF	TGTGCTAGTGGTTTGACCCCCCGAGGGGGGTTGGGTAACTCCTACGAGCAGTACTTC
TRBJ2-5	TRBV9	-	-	CASSVGSGTQYF	TGTGCCAGCTCCGTGGGTTCTGGGACCCAGTACTTC
TRBJ2-1	TRBV24-1	-	-	CATSDTGFTEQFF	TGTGCCACCAGTGATACAGGGTTCACTGAGCAGTTCTTC
TRBJ1-2	TRBV4-1	-	-	CASSQDQGWFGYTF	TGCGCCAGCAGCCAAGACCAGGGGTGGTTTGGCTACACCTTC
TRBJ1-6	TRBV30	-	-	CAWSAYFENSPLHF	TGTGCCTGGAGTGCCTATTTTGAGAATTCACCCCTCCACTTT
TRBJ2-1	TRBV11-2	once	TRBD2	CASSLVRGRGNEQFF	TGTGCCAGCAGCTTAGTGCGGGGGAGGGGCAATGAGCAGTTCTTC
TRBJ1-1	TRBV3-1/TRBV3-2	-	TRBD1	CASSRGQGLRDTEAFF	TGTGCCAGCAGCCGGGGACAGGGGTTGCGAGACACTGAAGCTTTCTTT
TRBJ2-7	TRBV19	few	TRBD2	CASSTSGTSGIGTALEQYF	TGTGCCAGTAGCACCTCCGGGACTAGCGGCATTGGGACTGCTCTCGAGCAGTACTTC
TRBJ1-2	TRBV19	-	-	CASMEEGYYGYTF	TGTGCCAGTATGGAGGAGGGATACTATGGCTACACCTTC
TRBJ2-7	TRBV6-6	-	-	CASSYRELGDEQYF	TGTGCCAGCAGTTATAGGGAACTGGGTGACGAGCAGTACTTC
TRBJ2-3	TRBV6-4	-	-	CASSDRDIDTQYF	TGTGCCAGCAGTGACAGGGATATAGATACGCAGTATTTT
TRBJ2-1	TRBV7-9	once	TRBD2	CASSSPRERGSSYNEQFF	TGTGCCAGCAGTTCCCCCCGGGAGCGGGGGAGCTCCTACAATGAGCAGTTCTTC
TRBJ1-2	TRBV14	once	TRBD1	CASSATGNYGYTF	TGTGCCAGCAGTGCGACAGGGAACTATGGCTACACCTTC
TRBJ2-3	TRBV4-1	-	TRBD2	CASSPIGAHLAGEETDTQYF	TGCGCCAGCAGCCCGATTGGGGCCCACCTAGCGGGGGAAGAAACAGATACGCAGTATTTT
TRBJ1-2	TRBV9	-	-	CASSGTYGYTF	TGTGCCAGCAGCGGCACCTATGGCTACACCTTC
TRBJ1-5	TRBV6-2/TRBV6-3	-	-	CASSSGGGGNQPQHF	TGTGCCAGCAGTTCCGGCGGGGGTGGCAATCAGCCCCAGCATTTT
TRBJ1-4	TRBV7-2	-	TRBD1	CASSLYQGATNEKLFF	TGTGCCAGCAGCTTATACCAGGGGGCAACTAATGAAAAACTGTTTTTT
TRBJ1-2	TRBV7-9	-	-	CASRPGQYYGYTF	TGTGCCAGCAGACCCGGACAGTATTACGGGTACACCTTC
TRBJ1-1	TRBV30	few	-	CAWSYGTTEAFF	TGTGCCTGGAGCTATGGAACGACTGAAGCTTTCTTT
TRBJ2-2	TRBV3-1/TRBV3-2	-	TRBD2	CASSNQDAFGTIVSGELFF	TGTGCCAGCAGCAACCAAGATGCTTTCGGGACTATAGTTTCTGGGGAGCTGTTTTTT
TRBJ1-5	TRBV2	-	TRBD1	CASSGHRGAEYSNQPQHF	TGTGCCAGCAGTGGACACAGGGGTGCCGAGTATAGCAATCAGCCCCAGCATTTT
TRBJ1-3	TRBV7-9	-	-	CASSLPIRRTASGNTIYF	TGTGCCAGCAGCTTACCGATCAGAAGGACAGCCTCTGGAAACACCATATATTTT
TRBJ1-5	TRBV27	-	TRBD1	CASSRQGNGANQPQHF	TGTGCCAGCAGTCGACAGGGGAATGGGGCCAATCAGCCCCAGCATTTT
TRBJ1-1	TRBV19	-	-	CASSPRSQGRVNTEAFF	TGTGCCAGTAGTCCCCGCTCTCAGGGCCGGGTGAACACTGAAGCTTTCTTT
TRBJ1-1	TRBV5-5	-	-	CASSLGVNTEAFF	TGTGCCAGCAGCTTGGGGGTAAACACTGAAGCTTTCTTT
TRBJ1-1	TRBV6-2/TRBV6-3	-	-	CASSSIRPGQNTEAFF	TGTGCCAGCAGCTCCATTCGCCCAGGGCAGAACACTGAAGCTTTCTTT
TRBJ1-2	TRBV7-2	-	TRBD1	CASSRPGQGDYGYTF	TGTGCCAGCAGCCGCCCGGGACAGGGGGACTATGGCTACACCTTC
TRBJ1-1	TRBV6-2/TRBV6-3	-	TRBD1	CASSQHGTGGQNTEAFF	TGTGCCAGCAGTCAACACGGGACAGGGGGTCAGAACACTGAAGCTTTCTTT
TRBJ1-4	TRBV3-1/TRBV3-2	-	TRBD1	CASRLAGTATTNEKLFF	TGTGCCAGCAGACTCGCAGGGACAGCTACAACTAATGAAAAACTGTTTTTT
TRBJ1-2	TRBV2	-	-	CASKIQTEHYGYTF	TGTGCCAGCAAAATCCAGACAGAACACTATGGCTACACCTTC
TRBJ1-2	TRBV30	-	TRBD1	CASSRDRLKIGYTF	TGTGCCTCGTCCCGGGACAGGCTTAAAATTGGCTACACCTTC
TRBJ1-2	TRBV5-1	-	TRBD1	CASWDRGSTGYTF	TGCGCCAGCTGGGACAGGGGGTCGACTGGCTACACCTTC
TRBJ1-5	TRBV2	-	TRBD1	CASSEVTGDQPQHF	TGTGCCAGCAGTGAGGTTACAGGGGATCAGCCCCAGCATTTT
TRBJ2-6	TRBV6-5	-	-	CASCRAYSGANVLTF	TGTGCCAGCTGCAGGGCCTACTCTGGGGCCAACGTCCTGACTTTC
TRBJ1-2	TRBV15	-	-	CATSRGGYGYTF	TGTGCCACCAGCCGGGGGGGCTATGGCTACACCTTC
TRBJ1-2	TRBV6-6	-	-	CASSWEGWGYGYTF	TGTGCCAGCAGTTGGGAGGGATGGGGCTATGGCTACACCTTC
TRBJ1-1	TRBV18	-	TRBD1	CASSTGMNTEAFF	TGTGCCAGCTCGACAGGGATGAACACTGAAGCTTTCTTT
TRBJ1-2	TRBV4-2	-	-	CASSQVLETVYGYTF	TGTGCCAGCAGCCAAGTATTGGAGACAGTCTATGGCTACACCTTC
TRBJ2-3	TRBV7-2	-	TRBD2	CASRPGGSGDTQYF	TGTGCCAGCAGGCCGGGGGGGTCCGGAGATACGCAGTATTTT
TRBJ1-3	TRBV19	-	-	CASSRDLLGNTIYF	TGTGCCAGTAGTAGGGACCTTCTTGGAAACACCATATATTTT
TRBJ1-1	TRBV5-1	-	-	CASSFLQGTEAFF	TGCGCCAGCAGCTTCCTCCAAGGGACTGAAGCTTTCTTT
TRBJ2-1	TRBV10-1	once	-	CASSGLRGLSYNEQFF	TGCGCCAGCAGTGGCCTGCGGGGGCTCTCCTACAATGAGCAGTTCTTC
TRBJ1-2	TRBV4-3	-	TRBD1	CASSPPGQGRGYTF	TGCGCCAGCAGCCCTCCCGGACAGGGGAGAGGCTACACCTTC
TRBJ2-5	TRBV27	-	-	CASNQHEPQETQYF	TGTGCCAGCAACCAACACGAACCCCAAGAGACCCAGTACTTC
TRBJ2-7	TRBV7-2	-	TRBD1	CASSLAGTGSYEQYF	TGTGCCAGCAGCTTAGCCGGGACAGGGTCCTACGAGCAGTACTTC